The 13 T cell receptor beta chains reported below all come from one sample, sequenced in a study of blood T cell repertoires in COVID-19. Profiling relied on immunoSEQ multiplex PCR, and the TCRdb table lists in-frame clones only, not all of them. This table holds 150,000 to 200,000 clones, just over 85% found once. Sequenced input: peripheral blood. These receptors came from a man aged 60-69 years with acute or convalescent COVID-19.

This rearrangement joins TRBV7-8 to TRBJ1-1, with 7 bases lining up with TRBD1. Losses at the gene ends were 5 bases for V and 2 bases for J; bases not matched to a gene: 5. The V gene's germline CDR1 is SGHVS and CDR2 FQNEAQ. The CDR3 has 14 amino acids. The CDR3 spells CASSLRDSNTEAFF. DNA for the CDR3: TGTGCCAGCAGCCTCCGGGACAGCAACACTGAAGCTTTCTTT.

This clone appeared once. J is TRBJ1-5 and V is TRBV5-5; TRBD1 might be the D (5 bases). CDR1 is SGHKS and CDR2 is YYEKEE in the germline V gene (reference sequence). Trimming left V 1 base short and J 0 bases short, with 8 bases between. The CDR3 contains 15 residues. The CDR3 is CASSLQGNSNQPQHF. The DNA of the CDR3 is TGTGCCAGCAGCTTGCAGGGTAATAGCAATCAGCCCCAGCATTTT.

This clone was seen at least ten times. This sequence joins TRBV7-9 and TRBJ1-6; the D gene is possibly TRBD1 (5 bases). The V gene lost 5 bases and the J gene lost 7 bases, with 18 bases spanning the gap. Germline CDR1 reads SEHNR; CDR2 reads FQNEAQ (reference sequence). The CDR3 covers 16 residues. The CDR3 DNA follows: TGTGCCAGCAGCCCTCCCGGGGGAGGGTCGAATTCACCCCTCCACTTT. Its translation is CASSPPGGGSNSPLHF.

The V gene is TRBV28, the J gene TRBJ2-7; TRBD1 aligns across 8 bases. This CDR3 spans 15 amino acids. V lost 6 bases and J lost 3; bases outside the gene matches: 10. Germline CDR1 is MDHEN and CDR2 is SYDVKM. CDR3 amino acids: CASRNFQGAGYEQYF. CDR3 bases: TGTGCCAGCAGAAACTTCCAGGGGGCCGGCTACGAGCAGTACTTC.

This rearrangement joins TRBV5-1 to TRBJ2-7; 8 bases match TRBD2. The CDR3 extends over 15 amino acids. CDR1 and CDR2 (germline): SGHRS, YFSETQ. The J segment lost 1 base and the V segment lost 0 bases, leaving 3 bases of the junction unmatched. Written as DNA, the CDR3 is TGCGCCAGCAGCTTGGGGACTAGCATTTCCTACGAGCAGTACTTC. It yields the protein CASSLGTSISYEQYF.

The chain uses TRBV7-9 and TRBJ2-1, with 9 bases that match TRBD1. The CDR3 has 15 amino acids. Germline trimming cut 4 bases from V and 2 bases from J; bases unmatched to any gene: 3. Germline V CDR1 and CDR2: SEHNR, FQNEAQ (reference sequence). Here the CDR3 reads CASSSGQGAYNEQFF. CDR3 coding DNA: TGTGCCAGCAGCTCGGGACAGGGAGCCTACAATGAGCAGTTCTTC.

This clone was recorded only once. The V gene is TRBV28, the J gene TRBJ1-4; 7 nucleotides align to TRBD1. Germline CDR1 is MDHEN and CDR2 is SYDVKM. With 3 bases clipped from V and 8 bases from J, the junction kept 6 bases outside the gene matches. The CDR3 has 14 amino acids. The CDR3 loop is CASSFDRADEKLFF. As DNA, the CDR3 is TGTGCCAGCAGTTTCGACAGGGCCGACGAAAAACTGTTTTTT.

V and J are TRBV5-1 and TRBJ1-1; D perhaps matches TRBD1 (5 bases). The germline V gene encodes CDR1 SGHRS and CDR2 YFSETQ. Trimming removed 0 bases at V and 1 base at J, with 13 bases between. CDR3 length equals 16 residues. The chain's CDR3 is CASSLAHWQGNTEAFF. Here the CDR3 DNA reads TGCGCCAGCAGCTTGGCGCATTGGCAGGGGAACACTGAAGCTTTCTTT.

V gene TRBV6-1 combines with J gene TRBJ2-7, with 10 bases that match TRBD1. The CDR3 has 16 amino acids. Looked up from germline, CDR1 is MNHNS and CDR2 is SASEGT. Trimming took 3 bases from V and 3 from J; bases not matched to a gene: 8. The CDR3 nucleotides are TGTGCCAGCAGTGAGGGACAGGGGTCAATCATCTACGAGCAGTACTTC. It encodes CASSEGQGSIIYEQYF.

This sequence joins TRBV25-1 and TRBJ2-3; D is possibly TRBD1 (5 bases). This CDR3 contains 15 residues. Germline CDR1 is MGHDK and CDR2 is SYGVNS. The ends were cut back, 0 bases at V and 2 bases at J, with 9 bases in the middle. The CDR3 reads CASSEYRVTTDTQYF. CDR3 DNA: TGTGCCAGCAGTGAATACAGGGTGACCACAGATACGCAGTATTTT.

The chain combines TRBV5-1 with TRBJ2-7, with 11 bases lining up with TRBD2. The CDR3 extends over 17 amino acids. V dropped 0 bases and J dropped 5; count of bases not matched to a gene: 10. The germline V gene encodes CDR1 SGHRS and CDR2 YFSETQ. This chain's CDR3 is CASSLGTSGSLIDEQYF. Written as DNA, the CDR3 is TGCGCCAGCAGCTTGGGAACTAGCGGGAGTCTGATAGACGAGCAGTACTTC.

The genes are TRBV6-1 and TRBJ2-7; D gene unclear. V was shortened by 2 bases and J by 0 bases, with 11 bases between the two germline ends. Germline CDR1 and CDR2: MNHNS and SASEGT. The CDR3 is 15 residues long. The CDR3 reads CASSENQAGSYEQYF. Written as DNA, the CDR3 is TGTGCCAGCAGTGAAAATCAGGCCGGCTCCTACGAGCAGTACTTC.

CDR3 region: CASSPPTSRETQYF. For the CDR3, the DNA is TGTGCCAGCTCACCACCTACGAGTCGGGAGACCCAGTACTTC. The chain recombines TRBV18 with TRBJ2-5; D is unclear. Trimming took off 0 bases at V and 5 bases at J, with 10 bases between the two ends. The CDR3 has 14 amino acids. Germline V CDR1 and CDR2: KGHSH, LQKENI.